The 22 T cell receptor beta chains in this list originate from one sample, sequenced in a study of T cells in narcolepsy. The data were produced by immunoSEQ multiplex PCR, yet TCRdb's version contains in-frame clones alone and is incomplete. This table holds 30,000 or so clones, roughly 82% found once. The material sequenced was CD45RA- memory CD4+ T cells from PBMCs. The receptors stem from a human donor with narcolepsy.

As to this clone: Other DNA sequences of this sample code for an identical CDR3. The chain employs TRBV7-9 and TRBJ1-3, with no clear D. The CDR3 is 14 amino acids. Trimming left V 1 base short and J 0 bases short, with 4 bases between. CDR1 is SEHNR, CDR2 FQNEAQ, per germline (reference sequence). CDR3: CASSLDGSGNTIYF. CDR3 DNA sequence: TGTGCCAGCAGCTTAGACGGCTCTGGAAACACCATATATTTT.

This clone was found a few times. CDR3 coding DNA: TGTGCCAGCAGAGCACAGGGGATCGATCAGCCCCAGCATTTT. Protein sequence: CASRAQGIDQPQHF. V gene TRBV6-1 combines with J gene TRBJ1-5, with 7 positions matching TRBD1. Germline CDR1 and CDR2: MNHNS and SASEGT. The CDR3 is made up of 14 amino acids. Trimming took 6 bases from V and 5 from J; bases not matched to a gene: 7.

A few counts support this clone. V usage is TRBV30 and J usage is TRBJ1-1; D perhaps matches TRBD1 (6 bases). The V end was cut by 0 bases, the J end by 1 base, with 12 bases between. CDR1 is GTSNPN, CDR2 SVGIG, per germline (reference sequence). The CDR3 totals 15 residues. The CDR3 is CAWSVWGRGNTEAFF. In nucleotides, the CDR3 is TGTGCCTGGAGTGTATGGGGCAGGGGGAACACTGAAGCTTTCTTT.

J is TRBJ1-2 and V is TRBV19; the D is unclear. CDR3 length: 15 amino acids. V was shortened by 5 bases and J by 4 bases, with 17 bases between the two germline ends. CDR1 and CDR2 (germline): LNHDA, SQIVND (reference sequence). DNA of the CDR3: TGTGCCAGTAGTTCTTCGACCGTGTCCATCTATGGCTACACCTTC. This gives the protein CASSSSTVSIYGYTF.

This clone was picked up a small number of times. This chain links TRBV18 with TRBJ2-7, with 8 bases fitting TRBD1. Germline values: CDR1 KGHSH, CDR2 LQKENI. V was clipped by 5 bases and J by 6 bases; unmatched bases: 3. The CDR3 covers 12 residues. The CDR3 bases are TGTGCCAGCTCATCTACAGGGGGCGAGCAGTACTTC. Translation gives CASSSTGGEQYF.

The chain joins TRBV7-6 to TRBJ2-7; 7 bases line up with TRBD2. The CDR3 runs 14 residues. V was clipped by 5 bases and J by 5 bases; unmatched bases: 9. In germline, CDR1 is SGHVS, CDR2 FNYEAQ. Here the CDR3 DNA reads TGTGCCAGCAGCCCAAGCGGGACGGTCAACGAGCAGTACTTC. As protein: CASSPSGTVNEQYF.

This clone was counted only a few times. The chain has TRBV7-2 and TRBJ1-2; D possibly corresponds to TRBD1 (5 bases). The CDR3 loop spans 13 amino acids. With 5 bases removed from V and 8 bases from J, the gap between germline ends came to 15 bases. Looked up from germline, CDR1 is SGHTA and CDR2 is FQGNSA. This CDR3 reads CASSIPPREGYTF. CDR3 coding DNA: TGTGCCAGCAGCATCCCCCCCAGGGAAGGCTACACCTTC.

This clone was recorded only once. The chain uses TRBV28 and TRBJ2-1; no reliable D call. Germline V gives CDR1 MDHEN, CDR2 SYDVKM. Trimming left V 3 bases short and J 0 bases short, with 3 bases between. The CDR3 covers 13 residues. The CDR3 DNA is TGTGCCAGCAGTTTGGGCTCCTACAATGAGCAGTTCTTC. Its translation is CASSLGSYNEQFF.

This chain joins TRBV7-9 and TRBJ1-4, with D uncertain. The V end lost 4 bases, the J end lost 0 bases, and 6 bases lay between the germline ends. This CDR3 has 14 residues. Germline CDR1 and CDR2: SEHNR and FQNEAQ (reference sequence). The CDR3 loop reads CASSYTATNEKLFF. The CDR3 bases are TGTGCCAGCAGCTATACCGCAACTAATGAAAAACTGTTTTTT.

This clone appeared a single time. The chain uses TRBV19 and TRBJ2-3; 12 bases fit TRBD2. The CDR3 spans 16 residues. Trimming removed 7 bases from V and 2 bases from J; junction bases left unmatched: 7. Germline CDR1 LNHDA, CDR2 SQIVND (reference sequence). The CDR3 region is CASTRLAGANTDTQYF. As DNA, the CDR3 is TGTGCCAGTACCCGACTAGCGGGGGCCAACACAGATACGCAGTATTTT.

In this sample, this clone is medium-sized. CDR3 amino acids: CASSPLPVYEQYF. In DNA form, the CDR3 reads TGTGCCAGCTCACCGCTTCCCGTTTACGAGCAGTACTTC. The genes are TRBV18 and TRBJ2-7; D is unclear. There are 13 residues in the CDR3. The V end was cut by 3 bases, the J end by 4 bases, with 10 bases between. Germline assignment: CDR1 KGHSH and CDR2 LQKENI.

V and J are TRBV21-1 and TRBJ2-5; the table gives TRBD2 as D, unverified against the DNA. TRBV21-1 is termed a pseudogene. CDR3 length: 15 residues. This CDR3 reads CASSHPSAGGETQYF. The CDR3 DNA sequence: TGTGCCAGCAGCCATCCCTCGGCGGGAGGAGAGACCCAGTACTTC.

In this sample, this clone turned up once. The chain joins TRBV11-3 to TRBJ2-2, with TRBD1 matching over 7 bases. Germline CDR1 reads SGHNT; CDR2 reads YENEEA. V dropped 5 bases and J dropped 1; count of bases not matched to a gene: 10. The CDR3 runs 17 residues. In DNA, the CDR3 is TGTGCCAGCAGCCCCCGGACAGGAGCCAAGAACACCGGGGAGCTGTTTTTT. Translated: CASSPRTGAKNTGELFF.

This clone was seen more than once but under ten times. The chain joins TRBV6-5 to TRBJ1-3; possibly TRBD1 for D (5 bases). Germline values: CDR1 MNHEY, CDR2 SVGAGI. V lost 4 bases, J lost 4 bases, and 17 bases lay in between. The CDR3 is made up of 16 amino acids. CDR3 nucleotides: TGTGCCAGCAGTTCCACCCGGAGAGGGGACGGAAACACCATATATTTT. This translates into CASSSTRRGDGNTIYF.

The chain combines TRBV6-1 with TRBJ1-1, with D unresolved. Trimming shortened V by 2 bases and J by 4 bases, and 14 bases separated the two germline ends. The CDR3 is 15 residues long. Germline V gene data show CDR1 as MNHNS and CDR2 as SASEGT. The CDR3 DNA sequence: TGTGCCAGCAGTGAAAATCTGATCCTGAGCACTGAAGCTTTCTTT. This encodes CASSENLILSTEAFF.

J is TRBJ1-3 and V is TRBV6-1, with D hard to call. Trimming left V 7 bases short and J 2 bases short, with 6 bases between. Per the germline V gene, CDR1 is MNHNS and CDR2 is SASEGT. The CDR3 has 12 residues. The CDR3 DNA is TGTGCCAGCAAGGAAGCTGGAAACACCATATATTTT. Translation: CASKEAGNTIYF.

This clone was counted between two and nine times. The chain links TRBV28 to TRBJ1-2, with D perhaps TRBD1 (5 bases). Germline V gives CDR1 MDHEN, CDR2 SYDVKM. The CDR3 runs 14 residues. The V and J ends lost 6 bases and 3 bases respectively, with 14 bases between them. CDR3: CASRETASYYGYTF. CDR3 DNA: TGTGCCAGCAGGGAGACAGCGTCTTACTATGGCTACACCTTC.

The chain has TRBV29-1 and TRBJ2-1, with 10 bases identical to TRBD2. J was trimmed by 2 bases and V by 6 bases; bases with no gene match: 10. The CDR3 extends over 16 amino acids. The germline gives CDR1 SQVTM, CDR2 ANQGSEA. The DNA of the CDR3 is TGCAGCGTCCGGACGAACAGCGGGGGGGCCTACAATGAGCAGTTCTTC. Amino acid sequence: CSVRTNSGGAYNEQFF.

CDR3 region: CASSIGRVETQYF. Here the CDR3 DNA reads TGTGCCAGTAGTATCGGCAGGGTTGAGACCCAGTACTTC. The chain is built from TRBV19 and TRBJ2-5; possibly TRBD1 for D (5 bases). Germline assignment: CDR1 LNHDA and CDR2 SQIVND (reference sequence). The CDR3 sequence is 13 residues long. Trimming took 3 bases from V and 5 from J, leaving 10 bases between them.

V gene TRBV5-1 combines with J gene TRBJ1-6; D is unresolved. The V end was cut by 1 base, the J end by 10 bases, with 12 bases between. The CDR3 is 14 amino acids. Germline values: CDR1 SGHRS, CDR2 YFSETQ. The chain's CDR3 is CASSLMGDRSPLHF. CDR3 nucleotide sequence: TGCGCCAGCAGCTTGATGGGAGATCGGTCACCCCTCCACTTT.

The chain joins TRBV14 to TRBJ2-3; D call uncertain. Germline CDR1 is SGHDN and CDR2 is FVKESK. The CDR3 is 17 residues long. V was shortened by 1 base and J by 1 base, with 15 bases between the two germline ends. CDR3 DNA: TGTGCCAGCAGCCAAGGGGTAGGAGCTCGGGGCACAGATACGCAGTATTTT. Its protein is CASSQGVGARGTDTQYF.

The rearrangement joins TRBV29-1 to TRBJ2-3, with unresolved D. The V gene's germline CDR1 is SQVTM and CDR2 ANQGSEA. The CDR3 runs 10 residues. With 4 bases removed from V and 9 bases from J, the gap between germline ends came to 8 bases. The DNA for the CDR3 is TGCAGCGTTGCTCGCGGAACGCAGTATTTT. It encodes CSVARGTQYF.